Listed below are T cell receptor beta chains from one sample, sequenced in a study of T cell responses to AZD1222 COVID-19 vaccine. Only in-frame clones appear in the TCRdb table, and some are missing; sequencing was by immunoSEQ multiplex PCR. Of about 150,000 clones listed, roughly 91% are singletons. The material sequenced was peripheral blood, taken on day 0 of AZD1222 vaccination. All receptors derive from an adult in good health. Both conserved end residues are part of each CDR3. A D gene is named only where the DNA matches it firmly. Clone size, where shown, is once, few, many, or a class for clones that have expanded.

j_gene | d_gene | abundance | v_gene | CDR3aa | CDR3nt
TRBJ2-2 | TRBD2 | NA | TRBV2 | CASRVSGGNTGELFF | TGTGCCAGCAGGGTTAGCGGGGGGAACACCGGGGAGCTGTTTTTT
TRBJ2-7 | NA | NA | TRBV4-1 | CASSLGTPAYEQYF | TGCGCCAGCAGTCTCGGGACACCCGCCTACGAGCAGTACTTC
TRBJ2-7 | NA | NA | TRBV5-1 | CASSSNWGIYEQYF | TGCGCCAGCAGCTCGAACTGGGGGATATACGAGCAGTACTTC
TRBJ2-3 | NA | once | TRBV19 | CASRVTDTQYF | TGTGCCAGTAGGGTCACAGATACGCAGTATTTT
TRBJ1-5 | NA | NA | TRBV21-1 | CASSPSGVPAGRDESNQPQHF | TGTGCCAGCAGCCCCTCGGGGGTTCCGGCGGGTCGGGATGAGAGCAATCAGCCCCAGCATTTT
TRBJ1-1 | NA | NA | TRBV11-2 | CASSPGQGFGNTEAFF | TGTGCCAGCAGCCCGGGCCAGGGTTTCGGGAACACTGAAGCTTTCTTT
TRBJ1-1 | NA | NA | TRBV7-6 | CASSTRQILTEAFF | TGTGCCAGCAGCACCCGACAGATTTTGACTGAAGCTTTCTTT
TRBJ2-3 | NA | NA | TRBV19 | CASSRLDGTDTQYF | TGTGCCAGTAGCCGCCTAGATGGTACAGATACGCAGTATTTT
TRBJ2-2 | TRBD2 | NA | TRBV5-6 | CASSLVVAGGTGELFF | TGTGCCAGCAGCTTGGTGGTAGCGGGAGGCACCGGGGAGCTGTTTTTT
TRBJ2-7 | NA | NA | TRBV9 | CASSVTGSYEQYF | TGTGCCAGCAGCGTAACGGGCTCCTACGAGCAGTACTTC
TRBJ1-4 | NA | NA | TRBV6-5 | CASSNYGRANEKLFF | TGTGCCAGCAGTAACTACGGGAGGGCTAATGAAAAACTGTTTTTT
TRBJ2-7 | NA | NA | TRBV19 | CASSIDGNYYEQYF | TGTGCCAGTAGTATCGACGGGAACTACTACGAGCAGTACTTC
TRBJ2-5 | NA | NA | TRBV30 | CAQSGTRETQYF | TGTGCCCAATCCGGGACTCGAGAGACCCAGTACTTC
TRBJ1-3 | NA | NA | TRBV19 | CASWNQGGNTIYF | TGTGCCAGTTGGAACCAGGGCGGAAACACCATATATTTT
TRBJ2-3 | NA | NA | TRBV20-1 | CSASSAGGDHLSTDTQYF | TGCAGTGCTAGTTCCGCGGGCGGGGACCACCTTAGCACAGATACGCAGTATTTT
TRBJ2-7 | NA | NA | TRBV6-2/TRBV6-3 | CASSYSMVPYEQYF | TGTGCCAGCAGTTACTCGATGGTTCCCTACGAGCAGTACTTC
TRBJ1-1 | TRBD1 | NA | TRBV29-1 | CSVATGGNTEAFF | TGCAGCGTTGCGACAGGGGGGAACACTGAAGCTTTCTTT
TRBJ2-3 | NA | NA | TRBV20-1 | CSARYRDTQYF | TGCAGTGCTAGATACAGGGATACGCAGTATTTT
TRBJ1-2 | NA | NA | TRBV7-9 | CASSLAGNYGYTF | TGTGCCAGCAGCTTAGCAGGAAACTATGGCTACACCTTC
TRBJ1-6 | NA | NA | TRBV18 | CASSPLEARRNSPLHF | TGTGCCAGCTCACCCCTGGAGGCACGGCGTAATTCACCCCTCCACTTT
TRBJ2-7 | NA | NA | TRBV7-9 | CASSLWGSYEQYF | TGTGCCAGCAGCTTATGGGGCTCCTACGAGCAGTACTTC
TRBJ2-7 | NA | NA | TRBV28 | CASSPFGEQYF | TGTGCCAGCAGTCCCTTTGGGGAGCAGTACTTC
TRBJ2-7 | TRBD1 | NA | TRBV29-1 | CSAMDRGKNEQYF | TGCAGCGCAATGGACAGGGGGAAGAACGAGCAGTACTTC
TRBJ2-7 | NA | NA | TRBV4-3 | CASSQDRAISEQYF | TGCGCCAGCAGCCAAGACAGGGCAATCAGCGAGCAGTACTTC
TRBJ2-4 | TRBD2 | NA | TRBV6-1 | CASSDPRQGGNIQYF | TGTGCCAGCAGTGACCCCCGGCAGGGAGGGAACATTCAGTACTTC
TRBJ2-5 | NA | NA | TRBV5-6 | CASSLRPAQGAVGTQYF | TGTGCCAGCAGCCTCCGTCCGGCCCAGGGAGCGGTGGGGACCCAGTACTTC
TRBJ2-7 | TRBD1 | NA | TRBV27 | CASSLTGTGLSYEQYF | TGTGCCAGCAGTCTCACCGGGACAGGTCTTTCCTACGAGCAGTACTTC
TRBJ2-5 | TRBD2 | once | TRBV9 | CASTRLAGVGETQYF | TGTGCCAGCACCCGACTAGCGGGAGTGGGAGAGACCCAGTACTTC
TRBJ1-1 | NA | NA | TRBV12-3/TRBV12-4 | CASRQGDTEAFF | TGTGCCAGCAGACAGGGAGACACTGAAGCTTTCTTT
TRBJ1-2 | TRBD1 | NA | TRBV6-5 | CASSSSKTGNYGYTF | TGTGCCAGCAGTTCCTCAAAGACAGGGAACTATGGCTACACCTTC
TRBJ2-7 | NA | NA | TRBV2 | CASILAYEQYF | TGTGCCAGCATCCTAGCGTACGAGCAGTACTTC
TRBJ1-6 | TRBD1 | NA | TRBV14 | CASSRLGGQGGSPLHF | TGTGCCAGCAGCCGCCTCGGGGGACAGGGGGGATCACCCCTCCACTTT
TRBJ1-3 | NA | once | TRBV7-8 | CASSLEGGTGNTIYF | TGTGCCAGCAGCTTAGAGGGGGGAACTGGAAACACCATATATTTT
TRBJ1-1 | TRBD1 | NA | TRBV6-5 | CASRMTGGVTEAFF | TGTGCCAGCAGGATGACAGGGGGTGTAACTGAAGCTTTCTTT
TRBJ1-2 | TRBD1 | NA | TRBV5-1 | CASSSRTGGDYGYTF | TGCGCCAGCAGCTCCCGAACAGGGGGGGACTATGGCTACACCTTC
TRBJ1-5 | NA | NA | TRBV19 | CASSILEGYQPQHF | TGTGCCAGTAGTATCTTGGAGGGTTATCAGCCCCAGCATTTT
TRBJ1-1 | NA | NA | TRBV18 | CASSPRGTGDEAFF | TGTGCCAGCTCACCACGTGGAACGGGGGATGAAGCTTTCTTT
TRBJ2-1 | TRBD1 | NA | TRBV12-5 | CASAGGRYNEQFF | TGTGCTAGTGCAGGGGGCCGGTACAATGAGCAGTTCTTC
TRBJ1-5 | NA | NA | TRBV5-6 | CASSQLQDIHSNQPQHF | TGTGCCAGCAGCCAGCTACAAGATATCCATAGCAATCAGCCCCAGCATTTT
TRBJ2-5 | NA | NA | TRBV27 | CASSDLQGSETQYF | TGTGCCAGCAGTGACCTACAGGGTTCTGAGACCCAGTACTTC
TRBJ1-1 | NA | NA | TRBV6-5 | CAGNRDRTTEAFF | TGTGCCGGGAACAGGGATCGAACAACTGAAGCTTTCTTT
TRBJ1-3 | NA | few | TRBV13 | CASSPLDTGNTIYF | TGTGCCAGCAGCCCGCTGGATACGGGAAACACCATATATTTT
TRBJ2-3 | TRBD2 | NA | TRBV3-1/TRBV3-2 | CASSQSSGESTDTQYF | TGTGCCAGCAGCCAATCTAGCGGGGAGAGCACAGATACGCAGTATTTT
TRBJ2-3 | NA | NA | TRBV24-1 | CATSDSRTSTDTQYF | TGTGCCACCAGTGACTCTAGAACCAGCACAGATACGCAGTATTTT
TRBJ2-7 | NA | NA | TRBV27 | CASSSGTEQYF | TGTGCCAGCAGTTCGGGGACCGAGCAGTACTTC